Listed below are T cell receptor beta chains from one sample, sequenced in a study of blood T cell repertoires in COVID-19. Profiling relied on immunoSEQ multiplex PCR, and the TCRdb table lists in-frame clones only, not all of them. The sample holds 120,000 to 150,000 clones, 75% to 85% seen once. The sample consisted of peripheral blood. The source is a human donor with acute or convalescent COVID-19. The donor label of this sample is uncertain. CDR3s include the opening cysteine and the closing phenylalanine or tryptophan. D genes are given only for firm matches. Some rows have no size entry. The others give once, few or many, or a class for an expanded clone.

j_call	v_call	cdr3_length	d_call	clone_size	cdr3_nt	cdr3_aa
TRBJ2-1	TRBV27	17	TRBD2	-	TGTGCCAGCAGTTTATCTCGTAAGACTAGCGGGGCAAATGAGCAGTTCTTC	CASSLSRKTSGANEQFF
TRBJ2-4	TRBV3-1/TRBV3-2	14	-	-	TGTGCCAGCTCCACCTCCCGGGCCAAAAACATTCAGTACTTC	CASSTSRAKNIQYF
TRBJ1-1	TRBV18	14	TRBD1	-	TGTGCCAGCTCAAGGACAGGGGAGGACACTGAAGCTTTCTTT	CASSRTGEDTEAFF
TRBJ1-2	TRBV6-5	16	TRBD1	-	TGTGCCAGCAGTTACCGCCGCGGACAGGGGGCGCGAGGCTACACCTTC	CASSYRRGQGARGYTF
TRBJ1-6	TRBV20-1	15	-	-	TGCAGTGCTAGTTACCCGACCGGGCAAAGCGGGCCCCTCCACTTT	CSASYPTGQSGPLHF
TRBJ1-5	TRBV24-1	14	TRBD1	once	TGTGCCACCAGTGATCGACAGGGACAGCAGCCCCAGCATTTT	CATSDRQGQQPQHF
TRBJ1-6	TRBV27	14	-	few	TGTGCCAGCAGTTTTGGTCCCCGCGGTTCACCCCTCCACTTT	CASSFGPRGSPLHF
TRBJ1-5	TRBV7-8	13	-	-	TGTGCCAGCAGCTTAGAGGAGAGGCAGCCCCAGCATTTT	CASSLEERQPQHF
TRBJ1-5	TRBV9	14	TRBD1	-	TGTGCCAGCAGCCCGACAGGGGTTAATCAGCCCCAGCATTTT	CASSPTGVNQPQHF
TRBJ1-1	TRBV7-2	15	-	-	TGTGCCAGCAGCTTGGGCTTATGGGTGAACACTGAAGCTTTCTTT	CASSLGLWVNTEAFF
TRBJ1-1	TRBV18	13	-	-	TGTGCCAGCTCTCCAGGTCTCCGGGGTGAAGCTTTCTTT	CASSPGLRGEAFF
TRBJ1-2	TRBV6-5	15	-	-	TGTGCCAGCAGTTACTCTGGAGGGACTAACTATGGCTACACCTTC	CASSYSGGTNYGYTF
TRBJ1-5	TRBV18	14	-	-	TGTGCCAGCTCACCAGGTCGAACAAATCAGCCCCAGCATTTT	CASSPGRTNQPQHF
TRBJ2-1	TRBV5-1	14	TRBD1	-	TGCGCCAGCAGCCCCGGGACAGGGTGGAATGAGCAGTTCTTC	CASSPGTGWNEQFF
TRBJ1-2	TRBV11-3	15	TRBD1	once	TGTGCCAGCAGCTTAGGAAAGGGGGCTGGCTATGGCTACACCTTC	CASSLGKGAGYGYTF
TRBJ1-2	TRBV5-4	14	TRBD1	-	TGTGCCAGCAGCCGGACAGGGGAGAACTATGGCTACACCTTC	CASSRTGENYGYTF
TRBJ1-1	TRBV7-9	13	-	-	TGTGCCAGCAGCTTAGGTTCCGGGTCCGGAGCTTTCTTT	CASSLGSGSGAFF
TRBJ2-3	TRBV5-1	15	-	-	TGCGCCAGCAGCTTGGTAGCGGTTAACACAGATACGCAGTATTTT	CASSLVAVNTDTQYF
TRBJ1-3	TRBV9	19	-	-	TGTGCCAGCAGCGTATGGGGCCCCCCGACAGGCTCCTCTGGAAACACCATATATTTT	CASSVWGPPTGSSGNTIYF
TRBJ1-2	TRBV30	12	-	-	TGTGCCTGGAGCGTGGGCACCTATGGCTACACCTTC	CAWSVGTYGYTF
TRBJ1-2	TRBV29-1	13	TRBD1	-	TGCAGCGTGGGGGGACAGGGTCTTTATGGCTACACCTTC	CSVGGQGLYGYTF
TRBJ2-2	TRBV18	15	-	few	TGTGCCAGCTCACCACAGGGGAAGGACACCGGGGAGCTGTTTTTT	CASSPQGKDTGELFF
TRBJ1-4	TRBV19	16	TRBD1	-	TGTGCCAGTAGTGCCCGCCGACAGGGGGCAGGTGAAAAACTGTTTTTT	CASSARRQGAGEKLFF
TRBJ1-6	TRBV6-5	14	-	once	TGTGCCAGCACCTCCGGGGGAAATAATTCACCCCTCCACTTT	CASTSGGNNSPLHF
TRBJ2-5	TRBV9	17	TRBD2	-	TGTGCCAGCAGCGCAGTTCCCGGGACTAGCGGGGGGGAGACCCAGTACTTC	CASSAVPGTSGGETQYF
TRBJ2-5	TRBV27	16	TRBD2	-	TGTGCCAGCAGCCTTGGGACTAGCGGGGGAAGGGAGACCCAGTACTTC	CASSLGTSGGRETQYF
TRBJ2-2	TRBV6-2/TRBV6-3	18	-	few	TGTGCCAGCAGTTACTCGAGGGGGGGCTCTGCTCACACCGGGGAGCTGTTTTTT	CASSYSRGGSAHTGELFF
TRBJ2-5	TRBV19	17	TRBD2	-	TGTGCCAGTAGTCCCAGAGACAGGTCCCGCGGGGGGGAGACCCAGTACTTC	CASSPRDRSRGGETQYF
TRBJ1-1	TRBV7-3	13	-	few	TGTGCCAGCAGTTCAGTCCGAAGCACTGAAGCTTTCTTT	CASSSVRSTEAFF
TRBJ2-1	TRBV9	15	-	-	TGTGCCAGCAGCCCCGACGGGTTGGGTACCAATGAGCAGTTCTTC	CASSPDGLGTNEQFF
TRBJ1-5	TRBV6-5	14	-	once	TGTGCCAGCGACGTCTCAGGGGAACGGGAGCCCCAGCATTTT	CASDVSGEREPQHF
TRBJ1-2	TRBV4-1	14	-	-	TGCGCCAGCAGCCAAGAGGGCAGAAACTATGGCTACACCTTC	CASSQEGRNYGYTF
TRBJ2-1	TRBV10-3	13	TRBD1	-	TGTGCCACTTGGACAGGGGCCGGGCGTGAGCAGTTCTTC	CATWTGAGREQFF
TRBJ2-2	TRBV2	15	-	once	TGTGCCAGCAGTGACAGTGTTTCGAACACCGGGGAGCTGTTTTTT	CASSDSVSNTGELFF
TRBJ2-1	TRBV15	17	-	-	TGTGCCACCAGCAGAGGAAGTAGGGCAGGGGGGATCCAGGAGCAGTTCTTC	CATSRGSRAGGIQEQFF
TRBJ2-5	TRBV5-1	13	-	-	TGCGCCAGCAGCTTGAGCGGGCGGGAGACCCAGTACTTC	CASSLSGRETQYF
TRBJ1-1	TRBV7-9	14	-	-	TGTGCCAGCAGCTTGGGAGGGGCTAACACTGAAGCTTTCTTT	CASSLGGANTEAFF
TRBJ2-3	TRBV10-3	13	-	-	TGTGCCATCGGCTTCTCGACAACAGATACGCAGTATTTT	CAIGFSTTDTQYF
TRBJ1-4	TRBV19	16	-	-	TGTGCCAGTAGTGTCTTCTCGGGTGAAGGCGTTGAAAAACTGTTTTTT	CASSVFSGEGVEKLFF
TRBJ2-2	TRBV7-9	15	TRBD1	few	TGTGCCAGCAGCTCGGGACAGGGTAACCCCGGGGAGCTGTTTTTT	CASSSGQGNPGELFF
TRBJ2-7	TRBV9	15	-	-	TGTGCCAGCAGCCTTGCTACGGGTGGACTTTACGAGCAGTACTTC	CASSLATGGLYEQYF
TRBJ1-2	TRBV5-4	13	-	-	TGTGCCAGCAGCTACCAGGGGAACTATGGCTACACCTTC	CASSYQGNYGYTF
TRBJ2-1	TRBV19	16	TRBD2	-	TGTGCCAGTAGTCTCTCCCGGGGGGGTGGTCTCAATGAGCAGTTCTTC	CASSLSRGGGLNEQFF
TRBJ2-1	TRBV10-3	16	TRBD2	-	TGTGCCACTCCGCCCCTACTAGCGGGGGGGGGCAATGAGCAGTTCTTC	CATPPLLAGGGNEQFF
TRBJ2-7	TRBV5-1	14	TRBD1	-	TGCGCCAGCAGCTTGGACAGGGGGCTCTACGAGCAGTACTTC	CASSLDRGLYEQYF